These T cell receptor beta chains were read from a single sample in a study of OX40 agonist ivuxolimab in advanced cancers. Repertoires were generated with immunoSEQ multiplex PCR, while TCRdb's copy carries only in-frame clones and drops some. Among approximately 19,000 clones listed, over 75% were seen once. Sequences were derived from CD4+ or CD8+ T cells sorted from blood, sampled in a trial of the OX40 agonist ivuxolimab. These receptors were collected from an adult with an advanced solid tumor such as melanoma, head and neck, liver or kidney cancer. CDR3s include the opening cysteine and the closing phenylalanine or tryptophan. The order of the fields is D gene, CDR3 length, V gene, clone size, J gene, CDR3 DNA, CDR3 protein. A D gene is named only where the DNA matches it firmly. Part of the rows lack a size; the others show once, few, many or a class for expanded clones.

>.|15|TRBV28|.|TRBJ2-4
TGTGCCAGCAGTTTAAGGGGAATAGCCAAAAACATTCAGTACTTC
CASSLRGIAKNIQYF
>.|13|TRBV5-6|medium-sized|TRBJ1-1
TGTGCCAGCAGCTTCCCGACGAACACTGAAGCTTTCTTT
CASSFPTNTEAFF
>.|14|TRBV4-1|once|TRBJ2-7
TGCGCCAGCAGCCCCCCCTGGGGCAGCTACGAGCAGTACTTC
CASSPPWGSYEQYF
>.|12|TRBV5-1|.|TRBJ2-3
TGCGCCAGCAGCTTGGAGACAGATACGCAGTATTTT
CASSLETDTQYF
>.|15|TRBV27|.|TRBJ2-1
TGTGCCAGCAGTTTAAGGGGGGGCGCTTACAATGAGCAGTTCTTC
CASSLRGGAYNEQFF
>TRBD1|15|TRBV9|.|TRBJ1-4
TGTGCCAGCAGCGTAGTTGGACAGGGGTTCGAAAAACTGTTTTTT
CASSVVGQGFEKLFF
>.|14|TRBV9|.|TRBJ2-1
TGTGCCAGCAGCGTAGTGGGGTCTTACAATGAGCAGTTCTTC
CASSVVGSYNEQFF
>TRBD2|17|TRBV13|.|TRBJ2-1
TGTGCCAGCAGCTCCGGAGACGAGCGGGATAATTACAATGAGCAGTTCTTC
CASSSGDERDNYNEQFF
>.|14|TRBV27|.|TRBJ2-2
TGTGCCAGCAGTTTATATCGCGGGTCCGGGGAGCTGTTTTTT
CASSLYRGSGELFF
>.|14|TRBV9|.|TRBJ2-5
TGTGCCAGCAGCGTAGGATACAGCCAAGAGACCCAGTACTTC
CASSVGYSQETQYF
>TRBD1|13|TRBV29-1|.|TRBJ2-7
TGCAGCGTTGAGGGACAGGGGATCCACGAGCAGTACTTC
CSVEGQGIHEQYF
>.|14|TRBV6-5|.|TRBJ1-5
TGTGCCAGCAGTTCATCAGGGAAAAATCAGCCCCAGCATTTT
CASSSSGKNQPQHF
>.|12|TRBV9|once|TRBJ1-2
TGTGCCAGCAGTATACCTCTATCCGGCTACACCTTC
CASSIPLSGYTF
>.|15|TRBV7-3|.|TRBJ2-3
TGTGCCAGCAGCTTAACAGGGGGTAACACAGATACGCAGTATTTT
CASSLTGGNTDTQYF
>.|17|TRBV30|.|TRBJ2-5
TGTGCCTGGGAGTTACCGGGCCAGGGACCCTTTCAAGAGACCCAGTACTTC
CAWELPGQGPFQETQYF
>.|15|TRBV7-8|.|TRBJ2-5
TGTGCCAGCAGGTCACCAGTTTTAGGTGAAGAGACCCAGTACTTC
CASRSPVLGEETQYF
>.|16|TRBV7-4|medium-sized|TRBJ1-6
TGTGCCAGCTCCTGGATCGGGGGAACCGCGTCTTCACCCCTCCACTTT
CASSWIGGTASSPLHF
>.|14|TRBV2|.|TRBJ1-2
TGTGCCAGCGCCGACGGGTCTCCTTTCTATGGCTACACCTTC
CASADGSPFYGYTF
>TRBD2|16|TRBV4-2|.|TRBJ2-3
TGTGCCAGCAGCCAAGATAGCGGCGGGAGACCAGATACGCAGTATTTT
CASSQDSGGRPDTQYF
>TRBD2|14|TRBV9|.|TRBJ2-7
TGTGCCAGCAGCGATAGCGGGAGCTCCTACGAGCAGTACTTC
CASSDSGSSYEQYF